This TCR beta chain was documented in a study of shared clonotypes between healthy human individuals. Some clones are missing from TCRdb's copy, which holds only in-frame ones; the method was immunoSEQ multiplex PCR. The sample contains 190,000 or so clones, roughly 91% of which appear only once. A word on this clone: Antigen specificity is unknown. The same CDR3 is also encoded by other DNA sequences in this sample.

Germline assignment: CDR1 MGHRA and CDR2 YSYEKL. The CDR3 runs 15 residues. V lost 1 base to trimming and J lost 7 bases; unmatched junction nucleotides: 8. Broader study findings: Among donors, sharing of clonotypes was expected to be affected by sequencing depth. Sharing across four donors was highest in naive CD4 (around 5%) and lowest in memory CD8 (0.4%).

The clonotype was recovered from a woman between 25 and 40 years old in good health. The rearrangement uses TRBV4-1 and TRBJ2-7, with 9 bases that match TRBD2. The sample consisted of naive CD4+ T cells sorted from blood. Subset given: CD45RA+ positively selected. Here the CDR3 DNA reads TGCGCCAGCAGCCAAGGAGCGGGAGGATGGTATGAGCAGTACTTC. Encoded protein: CASSQGAGGWYEQYF.